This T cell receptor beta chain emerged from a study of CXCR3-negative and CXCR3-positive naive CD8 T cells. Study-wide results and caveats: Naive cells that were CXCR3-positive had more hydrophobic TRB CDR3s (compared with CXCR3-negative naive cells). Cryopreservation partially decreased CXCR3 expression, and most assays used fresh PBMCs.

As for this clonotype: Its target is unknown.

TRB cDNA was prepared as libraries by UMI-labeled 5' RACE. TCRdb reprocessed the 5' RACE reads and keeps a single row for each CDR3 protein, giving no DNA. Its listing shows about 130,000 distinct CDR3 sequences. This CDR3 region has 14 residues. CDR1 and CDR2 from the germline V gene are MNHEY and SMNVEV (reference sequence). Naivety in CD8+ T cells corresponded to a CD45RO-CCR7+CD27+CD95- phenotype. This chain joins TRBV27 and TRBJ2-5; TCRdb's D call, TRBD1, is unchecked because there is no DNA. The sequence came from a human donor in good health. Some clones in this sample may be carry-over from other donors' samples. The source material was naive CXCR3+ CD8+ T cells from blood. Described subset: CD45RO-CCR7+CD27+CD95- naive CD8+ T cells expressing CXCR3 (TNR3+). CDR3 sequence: CASSTWDGQETQYF.